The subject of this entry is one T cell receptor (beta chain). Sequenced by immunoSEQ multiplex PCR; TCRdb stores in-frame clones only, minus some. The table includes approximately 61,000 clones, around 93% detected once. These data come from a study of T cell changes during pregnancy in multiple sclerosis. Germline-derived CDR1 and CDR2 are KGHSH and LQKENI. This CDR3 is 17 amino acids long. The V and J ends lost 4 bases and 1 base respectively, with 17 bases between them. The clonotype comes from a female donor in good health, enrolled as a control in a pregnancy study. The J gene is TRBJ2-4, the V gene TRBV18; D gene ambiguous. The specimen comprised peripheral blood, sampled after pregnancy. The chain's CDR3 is CASSLITGYIAKNIQYF. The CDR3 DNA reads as TGTGCCAGCTCACTGATAACCGGGTATATCGCCAAAAACATTCAGTACTTC.